Presented here are 17 T cell receptor beta chains from one specimen sequenced in a study of blood T cells in healthy people across ages. A sample-barcoded 5' primer and a J-beta primer mix were used in a second PCR of roughly 6 to 11 cycles. TCRdb used MiXCR to reprocess the 5' RACE reads, holding one entry per CDR3 protein. Of roughly 800,000 distinct CDR3 sequences in the sample, roughly 50% are singletons; the top ten hold about 20%. The material sequenced was blood. The receptors stem from a man under 40 in good health.

V and J are TRBV6-2 or TRBV6-3 and TRBJ2-7; either TRBD1 or TRBD2 may fit D (6 bases each). V lost 2 bases, J lost 2 bases, and 13 bases lay in between. This CDR3 region has 15 residues. The V gene's germline CDR1 is MNHEY and CDR2 SVGEGT. The CDR3 protein is CASSYRGTRTYEQYF. The CDR3 coding sequence is TGTGCCAGCAGTTACCGGGGGACACGGACCTACGAGCAGTACTTC.

V gene TRBV6-2 or TRBV6-3 combines with J gene TRBJ2-4, with no clear D. The V and J ends lost 11 bases and 0 bases respectively, with 14 bases between them. The CDR3 has 14 amino acids. Germline V lookup: CDR1 MNHEY, CDR2 SVGEGT. For the CDR3, the DNA is TGTGCCTGCCAGCCGGAACTAGCCAAAAACATTCAGTACTTC. Amino acids: CACQPELAKNIQYF.

The V call is TRBV20-1, the J call TRBJ1-5; D remains ambiguous. The length of the CDR3 is 13 residues. Germline loops: CDR1 DFQATT, CDR2 SNEGSKA (reference sequence). V was cut by 7 bases and J by 8 bases, with 18 bases left in between. CDR3 bases: TGCAGTGTTGAGTGGTCAGGTCGGAAGCCCCAGCATTTT. Protein product: CSVEWSGRKPQHF.

This chain joins TRBV4-2 and TRBJ2-5, with a possible D match to TRBD2 (6 bases). This CDR3 is built from 15 residues. Germline-derived CDR1 and CDR2 are LGHNA and YNFKEQ. The V end lost 0 bases, the J end lost 5 bases, and 13 bases lay between the germline ends. CDR3 in DNA: TGTGCCAGCAGCCAAGACGGAGGGACTGATGAGACCCAGTACTTC. This sequence encodes CASSQDGGTDETQYF.

V and J are TRBV29-1 and TRBJ2-1; a weak D match, TRBD2 (7 bases). From germline, CDR1 is SQVTM and CDR2 ANQGSEA. The CDR3 runs 14 residues. With 7 bases removed from V and 0 bases from J, the gap between germline ends came to 13 bases. CDR3 region: CSGGGGDSYNEQFF. CDR3 DNA: TGCAGCGGGGGGGGCGGGGACTCCTACAATGAGCAGTTCTTC.

The chain recombines TRBV29-1 with TRBJ2-5; D remains ambiguous. The CDR3 covers 12 residues. Germline loops: CDR1 SQVTM, CDR2 ANQGSEA. The CDR3 is CSLGRAGETQYF. The CDR3 DNA reads as TGCAGTCTGGGAAGGGCCGGGGAGACCCAGTACTTC.

The chain recombines TRBV7-2 with TRBJ2-7, with D possibly TRBD2 on 6 matching bases. The DNA end favors TRBJ2-5, so the J call may be wrong. The CDR3 has 14 residues. Germline loops: CDR1 SGHTA, CDR2 FQGNSA. The CDR3 nucleotides are TGTGCCAGCAGCCCCCTTTGGAGGGACGAGACCCAGTACTTC. Residues: CASSPLWRDETQYF.

This clonotype came up a few times. The chain is built from TRBV29-1 and TRBJ2-3; no clear D gene. Germline V gene data show CDR1 as SQVTM and CDR2 as ANQGSEA. This CDR3 spans 13 amino acids. Trimming took off 3 bases at V and 2 bases at J, with 9 bases between the two ends. The CDR3 nucleotides read TGCAGCGTTGAGAGGCTTCACACAGATACGCAGTATTTT. Its translation: CSVERLHTDTQYF.

This clonotype was seen once. The rearrangement uses TRBV20-1 and TRBJ1-1; D is possibly TRBD1 (6 bases). Germline CDR1 DFQATT, CDR2 SNEGSKA (reference sequence). The CDR3 is 12 amino acids. Trimming stripped 5 bases from V and 5 bases from J, with 12 bases between. Here the CDR3 DNA reads TGCAGTGCTGCGTTCCAGGGGACTGAAGCTTTCTTT. This translates into CSAAFQGTEAFF.

This chain uses TRBV7-9 with TRBJ2-7; 14 nucleotides agree with TRBD2. The assigned J gene may be wrong: the sequence end matches TRBJ2-5 better. Germline values: CDR1 SEHNR, CDR2 FQNEAQ (reference sequence). The CDR3 runs 16 residues. Here the CDR3 reads CASSFETSGGVETQYF. The CDR3 region has the DNA TGTGCCAGCAGCTTCGAGACTAGCGGGGGGGTTGAGACCCAGTACTTC.

This clonotype was recorded a few times. The chain has TRBV6-2 or TRBV6-3 and TRBJ2-7; no firm D call. V lost 8 bases to trimming and J lost 3 bases, with 20 bases between them. CDR3 size: 15 residues. Germline-derived CDR1 and CDR2 are MNHEY and SVGEGT. CDR3 sequence reads: CASGSGVLVGYEQYF. The CDR3 nucleotides are TGTGCCAGCGGATCGGGCGTCCTAGTTGGCTACGAGCAGTACTTC.

This clonotype has a handful of counts. The genes are TRBV5-1 and TRBJ2-3, with D perhaps assigned TRBD1 or TRBD2 (5 bases each). Per the germline V gene, CDR1 is SGHRS and CDR2 is YFSETQ. Between the trimmed V and J ends, which lost 3 bases and 6 bases, there was a span of 20 bases. This CDR3 comprises 16 residues. In DNA, the CDR3 is TGCGCCAGCAGCTCCCTCGCCGGGGCCACGGGGGATACGCAGTATTTT. Amino acids: CASSSLAGATGDTQYF.

The chain combines TRBV20-1 with TRBJ2-5, with D unresolved. The DNA end is more similar to TRBJ2-7, so the J call may be wrong. Germline V CDR1 and CDR2: DFQATT, SNEGSKA (reference sequence). CDR3 length equals 10 residues. CDR3 sequence (DNA): TGCAGTGCTGCCCTAGACGAGCAGTACTTC. Its protein is CSAALDEQYF.

The CDR3 nucleotides are TGTGCCAGCAGCTTTTGGGTTCGCGGTAAAAACACTGAAGCTTTCTTT. Translation: CASSFWVRGKNTEAFF. The gene calls are TRBV11-2 and TRBJ1-1, with D uncertain. V was shortened by 3 bases and J by 2 bases, with 16 bases between the two germline ends. The CDR3 is 16 residues long. Germline CDR1 is SGHAT and CDR2 is FQNNGV. The whole variable domain, filled in from reference TRBV11-2 and TRBJ1-1, reads EAGVAQSPRYKIIEKRQSVAFWCNPISGHATLYWYQQILGQGPKLLIQFQNNGVVDDSQLPKDRFSAERLKGVDSTLKIQPAKLEDSAVYLCASSFWVRGKNTEAFFGQGTRLTVV.

This clonotype was seen a few times. The chain couples TRBV12-3 or TRBV12-4 to TRBJ2-3, with D unclear. This CDR3 has 12 residues. Trimming pared 3 bases from V and 4 bases from J, leaving 5 bases between. The CDR3 DNA is TGTGCCAGCAGTTTGAGGCCAGATACGCAGTATTTT. This codes for CASSLRPDTQYF.

This chain uses TRBV7-2 with TRBJ2-1; the D gene is possibly TRBD2 (5 bases). Germline assignment: CDR1 SGHTA and CDR2 FQGNSA. The CDR3 has 12 amino acids. V shed 4 bases and J shed 5 bases, with 6 bases lying between them. The CDR3 bases are TGTGCCAGCAGCTGGGAGAACAATGAGCAGTTCTTC. Residues: CASSWENNEQFF.

The rearrangement links TRBV27 to TRBJ1-6; the D is unclear. V lost 8 bases to trimming and J lost 6 bases, with 14 bases between them. The CDR3 consists of 14 residues. Germline V gives CDR1 MNHEY, CDR2 SMNVEV (reference sequence). CDR3 residues: CASRGFYINSPLHF. CDR3 sequence (DNA): TGTGCCAGCCGAGGGTTCTACATTAATTCACCCCTCCACTTT.